These 3 T cell receptor beta chains came from one sample sequenced in a study of T cells in Graves' hyperthyroidism and ophthalmopathy. It was RNA transcripts that yielded the amplified TCR beta CDR3 regions. HTBI primers were the set used in a first-round RT-PCR of the TCR CDR3. TCRdb reprocessed the multiplex PCR reads via MiXCR and lists one record per CDR3 protein. The sample lists some 300,000 distinct CDR3 sequences, roughly 19% occurring once. Sequencing input: blood. These receptors were collected from a man in his fifties or sixties with Graves' ophthalmopathy.

This clonotype showed up many times. The rearrangement joins TRBV2 to TRBJ2-7, with D possibly TRBD1 on 6 matching bases. The CDR3 length is 14 residues. The germline gives CDR1 SNHLY, CDR2 FYNNEI. Trimming shortened V by 9 bases and J by 2 bases, and 17 bases separated the two germline ends. The CDR3 here is CARQNRDMTYEQYF. The CDR3 DNA reads as TGTGCCAGGCAAAACCGGGACATGACCTACGAGCAGTACTTC.

The genes are TRBV6-9 and TRBJ1-1; no clear D. The germline V gene encodes CDR1 MNHGY and CDR2 SVAAGI. Trimming removed 3 bases at V and 5 bases at J, with 19 bases between. This CDR3 contains 16 residues. The CDR3 nucleotides read TGTGCCAGCAGTTACTTACGTCGGGAGCCGCGGACTGAAGCTTTCTTT. Translating gives CASSYLRREPRTEAFF.

This clonotype has just a few counts. The junction shows a germline mismatch at one end, possibly a read error. This chain joins TRBV6-4 and TRBJ2-4; TRBD1 is a possible D gene (6 bases). The CDR3 covers 17 residues. Germline V CDR1 and CDR2: MRHNA, SNTAGT. CDR3 protein: CASSYSTGSRAKNIQYF. CDR3 nucleotides: TGTGCCAGCAGTTACTCCACAGGGTCCCGAGCCAAAAACATTCAGTACTTC.